This TCR beta chain comes out of a study of blood T cell repertoires in COVID-19 (dated by TCRdb to 2018 to 2020). In the study overall: The collaborator samples originated in the United States, Italy and Spain and spanned the acute and convalescent phases of COVID-19. Nearly every sample came with metadata listing a de-identified subject ID, COVID-19 status, age in years and sex. Where available, HLA class I and class II types were taken from metadata supplied by the sample provider and were not determined by assay-based typing. The material from the prospective study consisted of cDNA or gDNA derived from T cells, B-cell-depleted T cells, or PBMCs. Subjects who had been exposed to COVID-19, were actively infected with it, or had recovered from it provided the deeply sampled blood TCRbeta repertoires that made up the dataset. Samples were obtained from the ongoing ImmuneRACE study (first 160 participants) and from about 1,300 subjects provided by 6 global collaborators. The repertoires were made available in a free public database intended to serve as a resource for research on the immune response to SARS-CoV-2.

Participants in the prospective study were enrolled through a virtual design, were aged about 18 to 90 years, and lived in fewer than 30 United States geographic areas. In the prospective study, participants were assigned to cohorts based on the clinical history participants reported in a screening survey and a study questionnaire. Recovered participants in ImmuneRACE Cohort 3 were defined as having two consecutive negative NP/OP PCR tests, clearance from a healthcare professional, or resolution of symptoms. Each participant in the prospective study had whole blood, serum and a nasopharyngeal or oropharyngeal swab collected by mobile phlebotomists. Over a roughly 2-month period, participants in the prospective study had the option of providing additional blood draws and questionnaires. Prospective study blood samples were shipped either frozen or at room temperature before DNA extraction. Spanning cysteine to phenylalanine, the CDR3 consists of 12 amino acids. The retained sequence is limited to the CDR3, 36 bases, with the frame set at the first base. Trimming removed 3 bases from V and 4 bases from J, leaving 9 bases between the germline ends. The germline V gene (reference sequence) sets CDR1 to DFQATT and CDR2 to SNEGSKA.

What the authors observed across the whole study: Clinical and demographic metadata were provided uncurated, with the amount varying by source and participant.

TCRbeta CDR3 regions were amplified from genomic DNA by means of the immunoSEQ Assay, a bias-controlled multiplex PCR. In the paper's pipeline: Nucleated cell counts per sample were estimated from amplification of reference gene primers within the assay. To quantify the absolute abundance of each unique TCRbeta CDR3 rearrangement, sequence reads were collapsed and filtered. Productive Simpson clonality was computed per sample as the square root of Simpson's diversity index over productive rearrangements. This immuneACCESS table, as held by TCRdb, lists in-frame sequences with V and J called but not all clones. Of the missing ones, under half trace to an unresolved V gene in checked studies; the others have no known cause. The DNA gave D and trimming, while V, J and clone size come from that table. For this sample the table gives over 300,000 clones, of which 70% to 90% were detected only once. The ten largest make up about 6% of the sample.

To note about this clone: Its antigen is not yet known. It has no much larger one-base neighbor in the sample; base qualities were not kept.

Sample: PBMCs or T cells enriched from blood (not recorded which). The rearranged segments are TRBV20-1 and TRBJ1-2, with an unclear D gene assignment. The receptor's source is a woman younger than 45 who had recovered from COVID-19. The CDR3 is CSASFRSYGYTF. The DNA is as follows: TGCAGTGCTAGTTTCAGGTCCTATGGCTACACCTTC.